This T cell receptor (beta chain) was sequenced for a study of blood T cell repertoires in COVID-19. Study context: The origin of the acute and convalescent COVID-19 samples was the United States, Italy and Spain. T cells, B-cell-depleted T cells, or PBMCs provided the cDNA or gDNA that served as material.

Study processing details: Counts of nucleated cells, estimated from reference gene primer amplification, were obtained. TCRdb's table, derived via immunoSEQ multiplex PCR, lists solely in-frame clones and lacks some. The DNA was the basis for D and trimming; V, J and clone size are from that table. The sample records 150,000 to 200,000 clones, about 86% being singletons. Enrolled during active infection, Seattle patients were then followed longitudinally. V lost 5 bases and J lost 5, with 18 bases in between. Germline CDR1 reads LNHDA; CDR2 reads SQIVND (reference sequence). The CDR3 is 15 residues long.

The chain links TRBV19 to TRBJ1-1, with D tentatively TRBD1 (6 bases). The specimen was peripheral blood. The receptor comes from a woman between 55 and 75 years old with COVID-19, enrolled during active disease. The CDR3 sequence: CASSVSTGPGTEAFF. Written as DNA, the CDR3 is TGTGCCAGTAGTGTATCAACAGGGCCGGGAACTGAAGCTTTCTTT.